This TCR beta chain appears in the sequencing data of a study of T cell responses to AZD1222 COVID-19 vaccine. General study points: No day 14 peak samples; only post-peak repertoires were characterized. Baseline seropositivity occurred in only a handful of AZD1222 recipients.

This clone has a single count. The antigen remains undetermined. The protocol was immunoSEQ multiplex PCR, while the TCRdb copy is restricted to in-frame clones and leaves out a portion. The sample lists 200,000 or so clones; around 94% were seen once. The germline V and J ends were trimmed by 5 bases and 7 bases, with 17 bases remaining between them. The CDR3 is 14 residues long. Looked up from germline, CDR1 is ENHRY and CDR2 is SYGVKD. The clonotype was recovered from an adult in good health. Sequencing was performed on peripheral blood, taken on day 0 of AZD1222 vaccination. The chain employs TRBV10-3 and TRBJ1-1; possible D gene TRBD1, 6 bases. CDR3 sequence reads: CAISFTGKRGEAFF. The CDR3 nucleotides read TGTGCCATCAGTTTCACAGGGAAAAGGGGTGAAGCTTTCTTT.